A selection of T cell receptor beta chains follows, all from one sample in a study of cytomegalovirus exposure and HLA in healthy donors. Repertoires were generated with immunoSEQ multiplex PCR, while TCRdb's copy carries only in-frame clones and drops some. The sample holds 100,000 to 150,000 clones; 70% to 85% are singletons and the top ten take 1.5% to 2%. The sample taken for sequencing was PBMCs. The receptors stem from a boy aged 5-17 years in good health and CMV-seronegative. Both conserved end residues are part of each CDR3. A D gene is named only where the DNA matches it firmly. Rows give clone size only sometimes, using once, few, many, or a class for an expanded clone.

abundance,d_gene,v_gene,j_gene,CDR3aa,CDR3nt
.,TRBD1,TRBV27,TRBJ1-5,CASSPNPGGANNQPQHF,TGTGCCAGCAGCCCAAATCCAGGGGGCGCGAACAATCAGCCCCAGCATTTT
.,.,TRBV13,TRBJ2-3,CASSLGSSSYGNTQYF,TGTGCCAGCAGCTTAGGGTCTAGCTCCTATGGGAATACGCAGTATTTT
.,.,TRBV29-1,TRBJ2-7,CSVEGSYYEQYF,TGCAGCGTTGAGGGCAGTTACTACGAGCAGTACTTC
.,.,TRBV29-1,TRBJ1-2,CSVGNQGGYTF,TGCAGCGTAGGCAACCAGGGTGGCTACACCTTC
.,.,TRBV6-5,TRBJ1-2,CASSPNGGGYTF,TGTGCCAGCAGTCCCAACGGGGGTGGCTACACCTTC
once,TRBD2,TRBV5-6,TRBJ2-1,CASSFVSGGSYNEQFF,TGTGCCAGCAGTTTTGTTAGCGGGGGGTCCTACAATGAGCAGTTCTTC
.,TRBD2,TRBV6-1,TRBJ2-2,CASSSSGLNTGELFF,TGTGCCAGCAGTTCTAGCGGGTTGAACACCGGGGAGCTGTTTTTT
.,TRBD1,TRBV4-3,TRBJ2-2,CASSTQGALTGELFF,TGCGCCAGCAGCACTCAGGGGGCCCTGACCGGGGAGCTGTTTTTT
.,.,TRBV6-5,TRBJ1-6,CASSYGTYNSPLHF,TGTGCCAGCAGTTACGGCACGTATAATTCACCCCTCCACTTT
.,.,TRBV4-1,TRBJ1-4,CASSQDVERGLEKLFF,TGCGCCAGCAGCCAAGATGTAGAAAGGGGTCTTGAAAAACTGTTTTTT
.,TRBD1,TRBV7-2,TRBJ1-1,CASSLRDRGRKAEAFF,TGTGCCAGCAGCCTTCGGGACAGGGGGCGTAAGGCTGAAGCTTTCTTT
.,TRBD2,TRBV7-7,TRBJ2-5,CASSLRAGERQETQYF,TGTGCTAGCAGCTTAAGGGCGGGAGAGCGGCAAGAGACCCAGTACTTC
.,TRBD1,TRBV2,TRBJ1-2,CASNEDRSYGYTF,TGTGCCAGCAACGAGGACAGGTCCTATGGCTACACCTTC
.,TRBD2,TRBV11-3,TRBJ2-1,CASSWASSGSNEQFF,TGTGCCAGCAGCTGGGCCTCTAGCGGGAGTAATGAGCAGTTCTTC